The present T cell receptor beta chain was sequenced within a study of T cells after posttransplantation cyclophosphamide. Concerning this clone itself: Its antigen remains unidentified.

The method was immunoSEQ multiplex PCR; TCRdb's version includes in-frame clones alone and lacks a portion of them. The table has approximately 28,000 clones, 85% to 95% seen once; the top ten hold less than 0.25%. Findings and limits, study-wide: Recipient CMV seropositivity and CMV reactivation strongly tracked TRB clonality. Skin or GI-infiltrating T cells shared few TRB sequences with blood.

Deletions cut 2 bases from V and 5 bases from J, with 12 bases between. The CDR3 consists of 14 residues. Germline V gene data show CDR1 as SNHLY and CDR2 as FYNNEI. The naive gate required viable CD3+CD4+ or CD3+CD8+ cells with CCR7+CD45RA+CD45RO-CD95-CD27+CD28+ phenotype. The sample was naive CD4+ T cells sorted from PBMCs. The TCR comes from a woman aged 55-70 years in good health, CMV-negative, and a related stem cell transplant donor. J is TRBJ1-2 and V is TRBV2, with no clear D. Here the CDR3 reads CASSESGTNYGYTF. The CDR3 DNA follows: TGTGCCAGCAGTGAATCGGGTACCAATTATGGCTACACCTTC.